What follows are 28 T cell receptor beta chains derived from one specimen sequenced in a study of blood T cells in healthy people across ages (dated by TCRdb to 2015 to 2017). The receptor library was made with 5' RACE. TCRdb shows the sequencer as Illumina HiSeq 2500. A second 7 to 11 cycle PCR used a sample-barcoded 5' primer and a J-beta primer mix. The raw public reads went through TCRdb reprocessing: fastp at Q25, MiXCR clone calling, in-frame beta chains kept. Entries are consolidated by CDR3 protein sequence, retaining the most common genes and DNA. The sample profile shows about 1.6 million distinct CDR3 sequences; 34% of them were found once. The ten largest clones capture 11% of the sample. Source material: blood. All receptors derive from a woman aged 25 to 39 in good health.

The V call is TRBV20-1, the J call TRBJ2-3, with 7 bases fitting TRBD2. The CDR3 extends over 15 amino acids. Losses at the gene ends were 2 bases for V and 5 bases for J; bases not matched to a gene: 10. Germline V gives CDR1 DFQATT, CDR2 SNEGSKA (reference sequence). The CDR3 protein is CSARPKAGWGDTQYF. The CDR3 DNA sequence: TGCAGTGCTAGACCCAAAGCGGGGTGGGGAGATACGCAGTATTTT.

The sample holds a few counts of this clonotype. The V gene is TRBV7-9, the J gene TRBJ2-3; 12 nucleotides agree with TRBD2. Germline V CDR1 and CDR2: SEHNR, FQNEAQ (reference sequence). The CDR3 totals 15 residues. V shed 5 bases, J shed 3 bases, and the junction held 3 bases outside the gene matches. This CDR3 reads CASSRLAGATDTQYF. In DNA, the CDR3 is TGTGCCAGCAGCCGACTAGCGGGGGCAACAGATACGCAGTATTTT. Variable domain in full (rest from reference TRBV7-9 and TRBJ2-3): DTGVSQNPRHKITKRGQNVTFRCDPISEHNRLYWYRQTLGQGPEFLTYFQNEAQLEKSRLLSDRFSAERPKGSFSTLEIQRTEQGDSAMYLCASSRLAGATDTQYFGPGTRLTVL.

The chain carries TRBV12-3 or TRBV12-4 and TRBJ2-1; 9 positions match TRBD1. The junction had 3 bases not matched to a gene; V was cut back by 6 bases and J by 9 bases. This CDR3 is built from 12 residues. The CDR3 reads CASRDRGGEQFF. In DNA form, the CDR3 reads TGTGCCAGCAGGGACAGGGGAGGTGAGCAGTTCTTC.

The rearrangement links TRBV5-1 to TRBJ2-7; D possibly corresponds to TRBD2 (6 bases). Trimming took 3 bases from V and 2 from J, leaving 15 bases between them. CDR3 length equals 15 residues. CDR1 and CDR2 from the germline V gene are SGHRS and YFSETQ. CDR3 coding DNA: TGCGCCAGCAGCTGGGCCCCGGAGGGCACCTACGAGCAGTACTTC. Its protein product is CASSWAPEGTYEQYF.

The chain recombines TRBV12-5 with TRBJ2-2; D is possibly TRBD1 (6 bases). The CDR3 covers 17 residues. V lost 1 base, J lost 3 bases, and 15 bases lay in between. Germline CDR1 LGHNT, CDR2 FRNRAP. The chain's CDR3 is CASGLGTVTPDTGELFF. Here the CDR3 DNA reads TGTGCTAGTGGTTTGGGGACAGTGACCCCAGACACCGGGGAGCTGTTTTTT.

This clonotype has more than one count but fewer than ten. CDR3 protein: CASSHPKRGGQFF. CDR3 in DNA: TGCGCCAGCAGCCACCCTAAGCGGGGCGGCCAGTTCTTC. The chain couples TRBV4-1 to TRBJ2-1, with 7 bases that match TRBD2. Germline V gene sequence: CDR1 MGHRA, CDR2 YSYEKL. V trimming: 3 bases; J trimming: 13 bases; junction bases outside the gene matches: 9. The CDR3 runs 13 residues.

V and J are TRBV20-1 and TRBJ2-3, with TRBD2 identical over 16 bases. Per germline, CDR1 DFQATT and CDR2 SNEGSKA (reference sequence). The V gene end was trimmed by 3 bases and the J gene end by 4 bases; junction bases not matched to a gene: 4. CDR3 length equals 16 residues. The CDR3 reads CSARGTSGRAPDTQYF. The CDR3 nucleotides read TGCAGTGCTAGGGGGACTAGCGGGAGGGCCCCAGATACGCAGTATTTT.

This clonotype was counted a few times. The J gene is TRBJ2-3, the V gene TRBV7-6, with 7 bases lining up with TRBD2. Losses at the gene ends were 1 base for V and 2 bases for J; bases not matched to a gene: 3. CDR1 is SGHVS and CDR2 is FNYEAQ in the germline V gene. The CDR3 is 15 residues long. In DNA form, the CDR3 reads TGTGCCAGCAGCTTAGGAGCGGGGCCCACAGATACGCAGTATTTT. This translates into CASSLGAGPTDTQYF.

The rearrangement joins TRBV20-1 to TRBJ2-1; TRBD2 matches at 11 bases. Germline-derived CDR1 and CDR2 are DFQATT and SNEGSKA (reference sequence). V gave up 5 bases and J gave up 0 bases; unmatched junction bases: 15. The CDR3 consists of 19 residues. Written as DNA, the CDR3 is TGCAGTGCTGGTGGGGCTAGCGGGAGGACCGTGAGCTCCTACAATGAGCAGTTCTTC. Amino acids: CSAGGASGRTVSSYNEQFF.

This clonotype has more than one count but fewer than ten. The V gene is TRBV10-3, the J gene TRBJ1-5, with 8 positions matching TRBD1. V shed 8 bases, J shed 5 bases, and the junction held 5 bases outside the gene matches. Germline CDR1 reads ENHRY; CDR2 reads SYGVKD. CDR3 length: 13 residues. CDR3 DNA: TGTGCCATCGGACAGGGCGTGGATCAGCCCCAGCATTTT. Translating gives CAIGQGVDQPQHF.

This clonotype came up a few times. V is TRBV7-6 and J is TRBJ2-7; 7 bases are a match to TRBD2. The length of the CDR3 is 15 residues. V gave up 3 bases and J gave up 4 bases; unmatched junction bases: 9. Per germline, CDR1 SGHVS and CDR2 FNYEAQ. The CDR3 region is CASSLGREHPYEQYF. DNA of the CDR3: TGTGCCAGCAGCTTGGGGCGGGAGCACCCTTACGAGCAGTACTTC.

CDR3 nucleotides: TGTGCCAGCAGCTTAAGTCCCTCGGGGGCTAACACCGGGGAGCTGTTTTTT. Its protein is CASSLSPSGANTGELFF. The genes are TRBV7-9 and TRBJ2-2; possibly TRBD1 or TRBD2 for D (6 bases each). Germline loops: CDR1 SEHNR, CDR2 FQNEAQ (reference sequence). The CDR3 loop spans 17 amino acids. The V gene lost 2 bases and the J gene lost 2 bases, with 15 bases spanning the gap.

This chain uses TRBV20-1 with TRBJ2-2; D is unclear. Trimming pared 0 bases from V and 0 bases from J, leaving 11 bases between. Per germline, CDR1 DFQATT and CDR2 SNEGSKA (reference sequence). The CDR3 contains 16 residues. Written as DNA, the CDR3 is TGCAGTGCTAGAGATCGGGCTCTGTCGAACACCGGGGAGCTGTTTTTT. It encodes CSARDRALSNTGELFF.

Details on this clonotype: At one end, the junction sequence differs from germline, possibly due to a read error. The chain joins TRBV12-3 or TRBV12-4 to TRBJ2-3, with D unclear. This CDR3 has 14 residues. CDR3 in DNA: TGTGCCAGCAGTTTGGCGGAAACCACAGATGCGCAGTATTTT. It is translated as CASSLAETTDAQYF.

A single count supports this clonotype. The CDR3 DNA is TGCAGTACTAAAAAGGGGCGCGGTGTTGAAAAACTGTTTTTT. Translating gives CSTKKGRGVEKLFF. The chain is built from TRBV20-1 and TRBJ1-4, with D maybe TRBD1 (5 bases). V was shortened by 8 bases and J by 7 bases, with 20 bases between the two germline ends. The germline V gene has CDR1 DFQATT and CDR2 SNEGSKA (reference sequence). The CDR3 has 14 amino acids.

The rearrangement joins TRBV27 to TRBJ2-1; D tentatively fits TRBD1 or TRBD2 (6 bases each). The germline V and J ends were trimmed by 2 bases and 5 bases, with 16 bases remaining between them. Looked up from germline, CDR1 is MNHEY and CDR2 is SMNVEV (reference sequence). The CDR3 totals 16 residues. In nucleotides, the CDR3 is TGTGCCAGCAGTTTAGGGATGGGGGGCTTGGACAATGAGCAGTTCTTC. Its protein product is CASSLGMGGLDNEQFF.

This clonotype was seen only a few times. The V and J genes are TRBV29-1 and TRBJ1-1; the D is unclear. V was cut by 4 bases and J by 4 bases, with 13 bases left in between. The CDR3 is made up of 13 amino acids. Germline CDR1 SQVTM, CDR2 ANQGSEA. For the CDR3, the DNA is TGCAGCGTTGTAGGGTTCCGAGGCACTGAAGCTTTCTTT. Protein sequence: CSVVGFRGTEAFF.

In its sample, this clonotype was seen a few times. This rearrangement joins TRBV6-5 to TRBJ2-3; TRBD2 agrees at 7 bases. From germline, CDR1 is MNHEY and CDR2 SVGAGI. After removal of 7 bases from V and 4 bases from J, the junction contained 8 bases not matched to a gene. The CDR3 is 14 amino acids. The CDR3, as DNA: TGTGCCAGCAAGCGGGGAAGGGGCGCAGATACGCAGTATTTT. It specifies CASKRGRGADTQYF.

This chain uses TRBV28 with TRBJ2-7; 8 bases map to TRBD1. The V segment lost 5 bases and the J segment 0 bases; nucleotides outside the gene matches: 9. CDR3 length equals 16 residues. Germline values: CDR1 MDHEN, CDR2 SYDVKM. Written as DNA, the CDR3 is TGTGCCAGCAGTACTAGGACAGGGCCTAGCTCCTACGAGCAGTACTTC. This gives the protein CASSTRTGPSSYEQYF.

The chain has TRBV29-1 and TRBJ1-2; D gene uncertain. Trimming removed 4 bases from V and 8 bases from J, with 11 bases in between. The CDR3 consists of 11 residues. CDR1 is SQVTM, CDR2 ANQGSEA, per germline. The chain's CDR3 is CSVGAGVGYTF. As DNA, the CDR3 is TGCAGCGTTGGTGCCGGGGTCGGCTACACCTTC.

The chain has TRBV4-2 and TRBJ2-7, with D possibly matching TRBD1 (7 bases). This CDR3 is built from 17 residues. The germline CDR1 and CDR2 sequences are LGHNA and YNFKEQ. Trimming removed 6 bases from V and 1 base from J, with 22 bases in between. The DNA of the CDR3 is TGTGCCAGCAGTGGACTAATTAAACAGGGGCAGTCCTACGAGCAGTACTTC. Encoded protein: CASSGLIKQGQSYEQYF.

The chain employs TRBV14 and TRBJ1-2, with no clear D. The germline V gene encodes CDR1 SGHDN and CDR2 FVKESK. Deletions cut 1 base from V and 5 bases from J, with 8 bases between. The CDR3 length is 13 residues. CDR3 residues: CASSQVGSYGYTF. The CDR3 DNA reads as TGTGCCAGCAGCCAAGTGGGCAGTTATGGCTACACCTTC.

This clonotype was counted a few times. The V and J genes are TRBV29-1 and TRBJ2-3; D gene uncertain. The germline CDR1 and CDR2 sequences are SQVTM and ANQGSEA. The V and J ends lost 5 bases and 1 base respectively, with 10 bases between them. This CDR3 contains 13 residues. DNA of the CDR3: TGCAGCGTTTCAGGAGTCGGCACAGATACGCAGTATTTT. Translated, it gives CSVSGVGTDTQYF.

There are a few counts of this clonotype. The chain joins TRBV10-3 to TRBJ2-6; 7 nucleotides line up with TRBD1. CDR1 is ENHRY, CDR2 SYGVKD, per germline. The CDR3 is 16 residues long. Trimming cost V 3 bases and J 1 base; bases outside gene matches: 3. In DNA form, the CDR3 reads TGTGCCATCAGTGATGTCAGGGGGTCTGGGGCCAACGTCCTGACTTTC. Translating it yields CAISDVRGSGANVLTF.

This clonotype was detected only a few times. A much larger clone differs from this one at a single base, so this may be a read error. The chain employs TRBV29-1 and TRBJ2-4; no reliable D call. The V end was cut by 7 bases, the J end by 5 bases, with 15 bases between. This CDR3 is built from 13 residues. Germline CDR1 SQVTM, CDR2 ANQGSEA. The CDR3 DNA sequence: TGCAGCGCCCGCCGGAGAGGTGAAAACATTCAGTACTTC. It encodes CSARRRGENIQYF.

This sequence joins TRBV6-1 and TRBJ2-7; the match to TRBD2 covers 9 bases. The CDR3 runs 17 residues. Germline CDR1 MNHNS, CDR2 SASEGT. V trimming: 2 bases; J trimming: 2 bases; junction bases outside the gene matches: 10. The CDR3: CASSELLRGGLAYEQYF. DNA for the CDR3: TGTGCCAGCAGTGAATTGTTGCGGGGGGGCTTAGCCTACGAGCAGTACTTC.

The chain is built from TRBV20-1 and TRBJ2-1; a possible D gene is TRBD2 (7 bases). V lost 0 bases and J 8 bases, leaving 14 bases between the germline ends. CDR1 and CDR2 (germline): DFQATT, SNEGSKA (reference sequence). This CDR3 has 14 residues. CDR3: CSARERRGRHEQFF. CDR3 DNA sequence: TGCAGTGCTAGAGAGCGGCGGGGGCGGCATGAGCAGTTCTTC.

This clonotype was observed a handful of times. This chain connects TRBV7-9 to TRBJ1-1; a possible D gene is TRBD1 (5 bases). Germline CDR1 is SEHNR and CDR2 is FQNEAQ (reference sequence). Between the trimmed V and J ends, which lost 5 bases and 3 bases, there was a span of 16 bases. The CDR3 contains 15 residues. The CDR3 protein is CASSISQGRYTEAFF. In DNA form, the CDR3 reads TGTGCCAGCAGCATAAGCCAGGGTCGGTACACTGAAGCTTTCTTT.